One sample yielded the 32 T cell receptor beta chains listed below, sequenced in a study of identical twins. TCRdb fed the 5' RACE reads into MiXCR, producing one record per CDR3 protein. Among around 690,000 distinct CDR3 sequences listed, roughly 20% were seen once. Separately, the same data were catalogued under a study of T cells expressing NK-cell markers.

Sequencing was carried out using PBMCs. The receptors shown here come from a woman between 18 and 30 years old in good health.

This clonotype occurred a few times. This chain joins TRBV10-3 and TRBJ2-1, with 10 bases matching TRBD2. This CDR3 is 14 amino acids long. V dropped 6 bases and J dropped 7; count of bases not matched to a gene: 6. Per the germline V gene, CDR1 is ENHRY and CDR2 is SYGVKD. In nucleotides, the CDR3 is TGTGCCATCAGGGGCGCTAGCGGGGGAAATGAGCAGTTCTTC. This encodes CAIRGASGGNEQFF.

V and J are TRBV12-3 or TRBV12-4 and TRBJ1-5; no clear D gene. The V and J ends lost 3 bases and 0 bases respectively, with 18 bases between them. The CDR3 is 18 residues long. CDR3 nucleotide sequence: TGTGCCAGCAGTTTGACACCGTCACTTGACCGTAGCAATCAGCCCCAGCATTTT. This codes for CASSLTPSLDRSNQPQHF.

This chain joins TRBV20-1 and TRBJ2-1, with 11 bases aligning to TRBD2. Trimming at V came to 6 bases and at J to 7 bases, leaving 11 bases not matched to a gene. In germline, CDR1 is DFQATT, CDR2 SNEGSKA (reference sequence). This CDR3 has 15 residues. The CDR3 coding sequence is TGCAGTGCGGGTCAACTAGCGGGAGTTAAAAATGAGCAGTTCTTC. Translating gives CSAGQLAGVKNEQFF.

This clonotype was seen only a few times. CDR3 coding DNA: TGCAGTGCGGGCAGCAATGAGCAGTTCTTC. It translates to CSAGSNEQFF. The chain combines TRBV20-1 with TRBJ2-1; D is unclear. The CDR3 has 10 residues. V was cut by 6 bases and J by 6 bases, with 6 bases left in between. Germline V gene lookup returns CDR1 DFQATT and CDR2 SNEGSKA (reference sequence).

The chain uses TRBV5-5 and TRBJ2-6, with D possibly matching TRBD1 (6 bases). The CDR3 is made up of 18 amino acids. Per germline, CDR1 SGHKS and CDR2 YYEKEE (reference sequence). V lost 1 base and J lost 0, with 14 bases in between. This chain's CDR3 is CASSLHLQGSSGANVLTF. CDR3 nucleotide sequence: TGTGCCAGCAGCTTGCATCTGCAGGGGAGCTCTGGGGCCAACGTCCTGACTTTC. Using reference TRBV5-5 and TRBJ2-6 for the parts outside the CDR3, the full variable domain is DAGVTQSPTHLIKTRGQQVTLRCSPISGHKSVSWYQQVLGQGPQFIFQYYEKEERGRGNFPDRFSARQFPNYSSELNVNALLLGDSALYLCASSLHLQGSSGANVLTFGAGSRLTVL.

The sample holds one count of this clonotype. This chain joins TRBV6-2 or TRBV6-3 and TRBJ2-7; TRBD2 matches 13 bases. J was trimmed by 4 bases and V by 4 bases; bases with no gene match: 10. This CDR3 region has 17 residues. The V gene's germline CDR1 is MNHEY and CDR2 SVGEGT. DNA of the CDR3: TGTGCCAGCAGTTCCTCGACTAGCGGGAGGCTTAGGTACGAGCAGTACTTC. Amino acid sequence: CASSSSTSGRLRYEQYF.

The chain recombines TRBV7-9 with TRBJ1-4; D perhaps matches TRBD1 (5 bases). The CDR3 length is 14 residues. Trimming shortened V by 5 bases and J by 4 bases, and 11 bases separated the two germline ends. In germline, CDR1 is SEHNR, CDR2 FQNEAQ (reference sequence). This CDR3 is CASSPGGGNEKLFF. For the CDR3, the DNA is TGTGCCAGCAGCCCAGGTGGGGGTAATGAAAAACTGTTTTTT. The full variable domain, with the rest looked up from reference TRBV7-9 and TRBJ1-4, is DTGVSQNPRHKITKRGQNVTFRCDPISEHNRLYWYRQTLGQGPEFLTYFQNEAQLEKSRLLSDRFSAERPKGSFSTLEIQRTEQGDSAMYLCASSPGGGNEKLFFGSGTQLSVL.

This clonotype was counted many times. The CDR3 DNA reads as TGTGCCAGCAGTTTTAGGGAGGCGGGCACTGAAGCTTTCTTT. The encoded protein is CASSFREAGTEAFF. The chain is built from TRBV12-3 or TRBV12-4 and TRBJ1-1; D remains unclear. This CDR3 is built from 14 residues. V was trimmed by 3 bases and J by 4 bases, leaving 12 bases between them.

The rearrangement joins TRBV6-2 or TRBV6-3 to TRBJ2-6, with TRBD1 matching 8 bases. CDR1 and CDR2 from the germline V gene are MNHEY and SVGEGT. The CDR3 length is 20 residues. Losses at the gene ends were 2 bases for V and 0 bases for J; bases not matched to a gene: 12. The CDR3 is CASSYIFRDRSYSGANVLTF. Written as DNA, the CDR3 is TGTGCCAGCAGTTACATTTTTAGGGACAGGTCTTACTCTGGGGCCAACGTCCTGACTTTC.

This clonotype was counted between two and nine times. The chain uses TRBV11-2 and TRBJ2-5; tentatively, D is TRBD1 (7 bases). Germline V gives CDR1 SGHAT, CDR2 FQNNGV. The CDR3 sequence is 15 residues long. V lost 5 bases and J lost 5, with 18 bases in between. CDR3 DNA: TGTGCCAGCAGCCGAGTAGGGGGCCGGGGGGAGACCCAGTACTTC. It yields the protein CASSRVGGRGETQYF.

The V gene is TRBV29-1, the J gene TRBJ2-5; 8 bases align to TRBD2. The CDR3 is made up of 13 amino acids. Trimming removed 5 bases from V and 5 bases from J; junction bases left unmatched: 7. Germline CDR1 is SQVTM and CDR2 is ANQGSEA. CDR3 region: CSVKSGGWETQYF. The CDR3 nucleotides read TGCAGCGTTAAAAGCGGGGGATGGGAGACCCAGTACTTC.

V gene TRBV7-8 combines with J gene TRBJ1-1; D unclear. The length of the CDR3 is 13 residues. Trimming left V 0 bases short and J 8 bases short, with 10 bases between. The germline V gene encodes CDR1 SGHVS and CDR2 FQNEAQ. CDR3 region: CASSLAGSEEAFF. The CDR3 DNA reads as TGTGCCAGCAGCTTAGCAGGTTCGGAAGAAGCTTTCTTT.

CDR3 DNA: TGTGCCAGCAGTTACTCGATCGGGCAGGGGGCAGGCGAGCAGTACTTC. This encodes CASSYSIGQGAGEQYF. J is TRBJ2-7 and V is TRBV6-5, with TRBD1 matching 8 bases. There are 16 residues in the CDR3. CDR1 MNHEY and CDR2 SVGAGI come from the germline V gene. V lost 0 bases, J lost 6 bases, and 10 bases stayed unmatched.

This clonotype showed up just a few times. DNA of the CDR3: TGTGCCAGCAGTCCTGGCTCCCCGGCCTACAATGAGCAGTTCTTC. It specifies CASSPGSPAYNEQFF. The chain carries TRBV6-1 and TRBJ2-1; D ambiguous. V lost 5 bases to trimming and J lost 2 bases, with 13 bases between them. The CDR3 is made up of 15 amino acids. The V gene's germline CDR1 is MNHNS and CDR2 SASEGT.

The V gene is TRBV12-3 or TRBV12-4, the J gene TRBJ2-7; TRBD2 agrees at 10 bases. The CDR3 totals 15 residues. J lost 2 bases, V lost 7 bases, and 8 bases had no gene match. CDR3 nucleotides: TGTGCCAGCACTCACACTAGCGGGGTTGCCTACGAGCAGTACTTC. It yields the protein CASTHTSGVAYEQYF.

This clonotype was seen a few times. The V and J genes are TRBV9 and TRBJ2-7, with D possibly matching TRBD2 (6 bases). The CDR3 consists of 13 residues. Trimming stripped 3 bases from V and 5 bases from J, with 12 bases between. The V gene's germline CDR1 is SGDLS and CDR2 YYNGEE. The CDR3 DNA sequence: TGTGCCAGCAGCGGGACGGGAGTTCACGAGCAGTACTTC. It specifies CASSGTGVHEQYF.

This clonotype was observed a few times. This rearrangement joins TRBV6-2 or TRBV6-3 to TRBJ2-5, with D possibly TRBD1 on 6 matching bases. This CDR3 comprises 13 residues. The V end lost 5 bases, the J end lost 4 bases, and 11 bases lay between the germline ends. Germline lookup yields CDR1 MNHEY and CDR2 SVGEGT. DNA for the CDR3: TGTGCCAGCAGTCTCCAGGGGCTAGAGACCCAGTACTTC. Translating gives CASSLQGLETQYF.

This clonotype was recorded many times. This chain joins TRBV3-1 and TRBJ1-5; no definite D call. With 0 bases removed from V and 5 bases from J, the gap between germline ends came to 5 bases. Per germline, CDR1 LGHDT and CDR2 YNNKEL (reference sequence). The CDR3 totals 13 residues. CDR3 in DNA: TGTGCCAGCAGCCAAGATCTCGATCAGCCCCAGCATTTT. Translating it yields CASSQDLDQPQHF.

Ten or more counts support this clonotype. The chain combines TRBV5-1 with TRBJ2-1; TRBD2 is a possible D gene (5 bases). V shed 5 bases and J shed 8 bases, with 8 bases lying between them. In germline, CDR1 is SGHRS, CDR2 YFSETQ. The CDR3 extends over 11 amino acids. The CDR3 loop is CASRQADEQFF. The DNA for the CDR3 is TGCGCCAGCAGGCAAGCGGATGAGCAGTTCTTC. Full variable domain (rest looked up from reference TRBV5-1 and TRBJ2-1): KAGVTQTPRYLIKTRGQQVTLSCSPISGHRSVSWYQQTPGQGLQFLFEYFSETQRNKGNFPGRFSGRQFSNSRSEMNVSTLELGDSALYLCASRQADEQFFGPGTRLTVL.

Many counts were recorded for this clonotype. The chain couples TRBV3-1 to TRBJ2-5; tentatively, D is TRBD2 (5 bases). V was shortened by 4 bases and J by 3 bases, with 12 bases between the two germline ends. CDR3 length: 14 amino acids. Germline V gene sequence: CDR1 LGHDT, CDR2 YNNKEL (reference sequence). In nucleotides, the CDR3 is TGTGCCAGCAGCCCCTTGACGAGGGAAGAGACCCAGTACTTC. This codes for CASSPLTREETQYF.

This rearrangement joins TRBV5-1 to TRBJ2-5; TRBD2 might be the D (5 bases). Between the trimmed V and J ends, which lost 2 bases and 2 bases, there was a span of 16 bases. CDR3 length equals 16 residues. The germline V gene has CDR1 SGHRS and CDR2 YFSETQ. This CDR3 is CASSLGLRSGQETQYF. CDR3 coding DNA: TGCGCCAGCAGCTTAGGACTCCGGAGTGGACAAGAGACCCAGTACTTC.

For the CDR3, the DNA is TGTGCCAGCAGGAAGGGGCCGAGGGAGACCCAGTACTTC. Its protein product is CASRKGPRETQYF. The V gene is TRBV6-2 or TRBV6-3, the J gene TRBJ2-5, with D tentatively TRBD1 (5 bases). The length of the CDR3 is 13 residues. V was trimmed by 6 bases and J by 5 bases, leaving 13 bases between them. Germline CDR1 MNHEY, CDR2 SVGEGT.

In this sample, this clonotype turned up a few times. The genes are TRBV29-1 and TRBJ2-3, with unresolved D. V lost 6 bases, J lost 6 bases, and 10 bases lay in between. CDR1 SQVTM and CDR2 ANQGSEA come from the germline V gene. The CDR3 has 11 residues. CDR3 in amino acids: CSVLPADTQYF. CDR3 sequence (DNA): TGCAGCGTGTTACCGGCCGATACGCAGTATTTT.

The V call is TRBV10-2, the J call TRBJ1-1, with a possible D match to TRBD1 (5 bases). CDR3 length equals 11 residues. From germline, CDR1 is WSHSY and CDR2 SAAADI. The V end lost 8 bases, the J end lost 5 bases, and 9 bases lay between the germline ends. The CDR3 DNA reads as TGCGCCAGCTGCGGGGGTACTGAAGCTTTCTTT. Translation: CASCGGTEAFF.

At least ten counts were recorded for this clonotype. This rearrangement joins TRBV14 to TRBJ1-3; 9 bases map to TRBD1. CDR1 is SGHDN, CDR2 FVKESK, per germline. The junction had 7 bases not matched to a gene; V was cut back by 2 bases and J by 2 bases. This CDR3 contains 17 residues. The CDR3 spells CASSQYRTGVPGNTIYF. The CDR3 nucleotides read TGTGCCAGCAGCCAATATCGGACAGGGGTACCTGGAAACACCATATATTTT.

This clonotype has just a few counts. The rearrangement joins TRBV5-1 to TRBJ1-6, with a weak D call TRBD1 (6 bases). The CDR3 sequence is 16 residues long. From germline, CDR1 is SGHRS and CDR2 YFSETQ. V lost 4 bases and J lost 4, with 15 bases in between. In nucleotides, the CDR3 is TGCGCCAGCAGCCCGCCGGGGGCGGGTTATAATTCACCCCTCCACTTT. This sequence encodes CASSPPGAGYNSPLHF.

The rearrangement joins TRBV6-5 to TRBJ2-2, with TRBD1 matching 7 bases. The length of the CDR3 is 19 residues. Germline assignment: CDR1 MNHEY and CDR2 SVGAGI. Trimming took 2 bases from V and 7 from J; bases not matched to a gene: 19. The CDR3 coding sequence is TGTGCCAGCAGTTACCCCCTTTGGGGCGGAATAGGGGACAGCGGGGAGCTGTTTTTT. This codes for CASSYPLWGGIGDSGELFF.

The gene calls are TRBV29-1 and TRBJ2-7; 8 bases match TRBD1. With 5 bases clipped from V and 2 bases from J, the junction kept 5 bases outside the gene matches. The CDR3 is 13 residues long. Germline loops: CDR1 SQVTM, CDR2 ANQGSEA. The CDR3 DNA sequence: TGCAGCGTTCGGGTGGACAGGGCCTACGAGCAGTACTTC. Its protein product is CSVRVDRAYEQYF.

In its sample, this clonotype was seen a few times. The genes are TRBV9 and TRBJ2-2; possible D gene TRBD2, 6 bases. Germline V gene lookup returns CDR1 SGDLS and CDR2 YYNGEE. Trimming cost V 0 bases and J 5 bases, with 17 bases left between them. The CDR3 covers 17 residues. The CDR3 DNA sequence: TGTGCCAGCAGCGTAGAGGTCACCGGGAGCCGAACCGGGGAGCTGTTTTTT. This gives the protein CASSVEVTGSRTGELFF.

The chain is built from TRBV20-1 and TRBJ2-1; 11 bases are shared with TRBD2. Germline lookup yields CDR1 DFQATT and CDR2 SNEGSKA (reference sequence). The CDR3 length is 17 residues. V shed 5 bases, J shed 3 bases, and the junction held 12 bases outside the gene matches. CDR3 sequence reads: CSASTPTSGGRYNEQFF. The CDR3, as DNA: TGCAGTGCTTCTACTCCAACTAGCGGGGGACGCTACAATGAGCAGTTCTTC.

In its sample, this clonotype was seen a few times. This sequence joins TRBV10-3 and TRBJ1-1; D uncertain. V was cut by 7 bases and J by 1 base, with 10 bases left in between. The CDR3 loop spans 13 amino acids. Germline lookup yields CDR1 ENHRY and CDR2 SYGVKD. CDR3 sequence (DNA): TGTGCCATCACCCCAGCGGCGAACACTGAAGCTTTCTTT. Amino acid sequence: CAITPAANTEAFF.

The J gene is TRBJ2-3, the V gene TRBV12-3 or TRBV12-4, with no clear D. The germline V and J ends were trimmed by 3 bases and 0 bases, with 13 bases remaining between them. The CDR3 has 16 residues. This CDR3 reads CASSFQSGTSTDTQYF. For the CDR3, the DNA is TGTGCCAGCAGTTTTCAATCCGGAACTAGCACAGATACGCAGTATTTT.